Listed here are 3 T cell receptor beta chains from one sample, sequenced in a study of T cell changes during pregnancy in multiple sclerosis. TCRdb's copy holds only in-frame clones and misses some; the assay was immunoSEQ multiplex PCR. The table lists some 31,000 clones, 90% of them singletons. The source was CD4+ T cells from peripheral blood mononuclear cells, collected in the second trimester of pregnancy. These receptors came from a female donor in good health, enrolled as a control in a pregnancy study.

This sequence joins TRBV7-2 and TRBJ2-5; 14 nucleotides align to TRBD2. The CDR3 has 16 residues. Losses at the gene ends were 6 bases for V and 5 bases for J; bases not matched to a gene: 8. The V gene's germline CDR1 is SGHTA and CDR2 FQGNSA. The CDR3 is CASRRTSGGRGETQYF. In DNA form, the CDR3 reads TGTGCCAGCAGACGGACTAGCGGGGGGCGGGGGGAGACCCAGTACTTC. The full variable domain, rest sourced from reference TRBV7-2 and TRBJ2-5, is GAGVSQSPSNKVTEKGKDVELRCDPISGHTALYWYRQSLGQGLEFLIYFQGNSAPDKSGLPSDRFSAERTGGSVSTLTIQRTQQEDSAVYLCASRRTSGGRGETQYFGPGTRLLVL.

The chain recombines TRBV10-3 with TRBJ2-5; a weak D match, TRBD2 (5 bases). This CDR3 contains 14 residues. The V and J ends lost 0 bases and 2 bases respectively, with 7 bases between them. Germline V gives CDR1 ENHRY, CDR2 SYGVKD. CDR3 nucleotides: TGTGCCATCAGTGAGTCGCAGCGGCAAGAGACCCAGTACTTC. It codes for CAISESQRQETQYF.

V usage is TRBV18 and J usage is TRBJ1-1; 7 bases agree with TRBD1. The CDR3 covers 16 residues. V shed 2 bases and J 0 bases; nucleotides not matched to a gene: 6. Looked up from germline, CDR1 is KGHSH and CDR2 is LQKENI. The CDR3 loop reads CASSPAQTGMNTEAFF. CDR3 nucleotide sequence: TGTGCCAGCTCACCAGCCCAGACAGGGATGAACACTGAAGCTTTCTTT.